This T cell receptor (beta chain) emerged from a study of T cell repertoires in cytomegalovirus infection. Concerning this clonotype: The antigen is not known.

With 2 bases clipped from V and 7 bases from J, the junction kept 13 bases outside the gene matches. CDR3 length: 16 residues. Germline CDR1 is MNHGY and CDR2 is SAAAGT. TCRdb re-analysed the reads in MiXCR, keeping a single row per CDR3 protein. The sample lists 340,000 or so distinct CDR3 sequences, 25% occurring once. The genes are TRBV6-8 and TRBJ1-2; 7 bases agree with TRBD1. The sample here was cultured PBMCs, taken from culture after CMV antigen stimulation. This receptor was taken from a human donor in good health (CMV status not recorded). Some clones in this sample may be carry-over from other donors' samples. The CDR3 sequence: CASSYQDRASPGGYTF. CDR3 coding DNA: TGTGCCAGCAGTTACCAAGACAGGGCCTCACCGGGTGGCTACACCTTC.